This entry describes one T cell receptor (beta chain). This sample stems from a study of cytomegalovirus exposure and HLA in healthy donors. Germline V gene lookup returns CDR1 MNHNS and CDR2 SASEGT. V trimming: 3 bases; J trimming: 7 bases; junction bases outside the gene matches: 14. This CDR3 region has 16 residues. Assay: immunoSEQ multiplex PCR; the TCRdb copy retains only in-frame clones and omits some. The table lists about 280,000 clones, roughly 88% of them singletons. V is TRBV6-1 and J is TRBJ2-7; 8 nucleotides align to TRBD2. Specimen: PBMCs. This clonotype was obtained from a young woman in good health and CMV-seronegative. CDR3 DNA: TGTGCCAGCAGTGAGGCGAATAGCGGGATCGAGGGGGAGCAGTACTTC. Protein: CASSEANSGIEGEQYF.